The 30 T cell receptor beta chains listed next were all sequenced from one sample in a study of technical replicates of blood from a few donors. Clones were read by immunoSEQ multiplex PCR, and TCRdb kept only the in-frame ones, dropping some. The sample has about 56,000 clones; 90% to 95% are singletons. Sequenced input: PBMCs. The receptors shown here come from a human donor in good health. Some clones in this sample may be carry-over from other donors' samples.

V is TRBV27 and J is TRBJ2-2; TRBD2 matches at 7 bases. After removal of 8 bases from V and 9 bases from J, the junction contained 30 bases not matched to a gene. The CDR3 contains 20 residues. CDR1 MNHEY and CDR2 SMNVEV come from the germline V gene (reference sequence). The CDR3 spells CASYPSVQETAGIITRELFF. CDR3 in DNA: TGTGCCAGCTACCCCTCGGTCCAAGAAACAGCGGGAATAATAACACGGGAGCTGTTTTTT.

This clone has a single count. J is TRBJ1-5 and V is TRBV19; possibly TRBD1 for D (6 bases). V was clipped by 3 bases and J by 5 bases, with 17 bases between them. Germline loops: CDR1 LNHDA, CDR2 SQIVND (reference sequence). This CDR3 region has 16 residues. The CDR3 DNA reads TGTGCCAGTAGTATTCGAATCTTGAACAGGGATCAGCCCCAGCATTTT. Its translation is CASSIRILNRDQPQHF.

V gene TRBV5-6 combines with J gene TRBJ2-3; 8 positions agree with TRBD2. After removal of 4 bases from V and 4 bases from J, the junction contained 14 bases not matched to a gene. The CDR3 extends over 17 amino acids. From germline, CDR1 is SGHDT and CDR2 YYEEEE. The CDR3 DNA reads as TGTGCCAGCAGCCGCGGGACTAGGGCTACTGTGCCAGATACGCAGTATTTT. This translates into CASSRGTRATVPDTQYF.

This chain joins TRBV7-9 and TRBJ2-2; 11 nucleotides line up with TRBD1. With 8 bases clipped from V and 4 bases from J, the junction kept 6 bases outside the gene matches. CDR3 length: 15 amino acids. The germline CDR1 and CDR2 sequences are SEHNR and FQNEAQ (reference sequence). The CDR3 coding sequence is TGTGCCAGCGTTTTTGGGACAGGGGGCACCGGGGAGCTGTTTTTT. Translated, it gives CASVFGTGGTGELFF.

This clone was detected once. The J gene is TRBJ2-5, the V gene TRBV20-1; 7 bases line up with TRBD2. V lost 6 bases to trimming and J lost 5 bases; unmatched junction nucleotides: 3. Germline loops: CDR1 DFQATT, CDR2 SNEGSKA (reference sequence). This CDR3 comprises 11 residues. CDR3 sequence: CSAWGGETQYF. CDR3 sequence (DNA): TGCAGTGCCTGGGGGGGGGAGACCCAGTACTTC.

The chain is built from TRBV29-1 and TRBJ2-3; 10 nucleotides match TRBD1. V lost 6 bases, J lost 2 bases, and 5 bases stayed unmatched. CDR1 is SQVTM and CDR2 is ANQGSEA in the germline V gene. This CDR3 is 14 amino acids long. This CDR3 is CSVRDRGPTDTQYF. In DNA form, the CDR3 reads TGCAGCGTCCGGGACAGGGGCCCCACAGATACGCAGTATTTT.

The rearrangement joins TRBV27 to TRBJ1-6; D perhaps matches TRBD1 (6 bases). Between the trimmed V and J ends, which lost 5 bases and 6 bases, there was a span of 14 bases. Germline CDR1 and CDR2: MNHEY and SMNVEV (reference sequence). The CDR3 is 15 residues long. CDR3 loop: CASSPRTAPNSPLHF. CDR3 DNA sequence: TGTGCCAGCAGTCCGCGGACAGCCCCTAATTCACCCCTCCACTTT.

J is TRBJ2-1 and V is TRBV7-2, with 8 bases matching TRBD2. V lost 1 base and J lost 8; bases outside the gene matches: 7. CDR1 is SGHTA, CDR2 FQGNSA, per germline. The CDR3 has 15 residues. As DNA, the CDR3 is TGTGCCAGCAGCTTAGACGGGAGGGTTAGTGATGAGCAGTTCTTC. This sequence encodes CASSLDGRVSDEQFF.

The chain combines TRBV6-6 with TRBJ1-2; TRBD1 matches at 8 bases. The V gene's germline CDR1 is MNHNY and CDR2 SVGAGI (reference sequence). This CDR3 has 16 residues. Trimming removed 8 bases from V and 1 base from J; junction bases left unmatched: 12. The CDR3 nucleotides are TGTGCCAGCCACCCACCAGGGGGCCAAGTTAACTATGGCTACACCTTC. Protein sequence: CASHPPGGQVNYGYTF.

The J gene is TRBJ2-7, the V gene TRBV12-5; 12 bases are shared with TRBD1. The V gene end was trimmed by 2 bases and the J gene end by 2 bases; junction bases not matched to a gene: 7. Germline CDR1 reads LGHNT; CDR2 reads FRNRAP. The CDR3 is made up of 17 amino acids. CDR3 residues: CASGLPRWDRGPYEQYF. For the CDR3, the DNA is TGTGCTAGTGGTTTGCCAAGATGGGACAGGGGGCCCTACGAGCAGTACTTC. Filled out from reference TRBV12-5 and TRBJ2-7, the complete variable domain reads DARVTQTPRHKVTEMGQEVTMRCQPILGHNTVFWYRQTMMQGLELLAYFRNRAPLDDSGMPKDRFSAEMPDATLATLKIQPSEPRDSAVYFCASGLPRWDRGPYEQYFGPGTRLTVT.

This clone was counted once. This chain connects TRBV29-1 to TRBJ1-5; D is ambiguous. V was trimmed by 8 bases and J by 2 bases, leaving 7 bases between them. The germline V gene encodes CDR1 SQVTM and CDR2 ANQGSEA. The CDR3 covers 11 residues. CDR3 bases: TGCAGCCCGAGGGGCAATCAGCCCCAGCATTTT. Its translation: CSPRGNQPQHF.

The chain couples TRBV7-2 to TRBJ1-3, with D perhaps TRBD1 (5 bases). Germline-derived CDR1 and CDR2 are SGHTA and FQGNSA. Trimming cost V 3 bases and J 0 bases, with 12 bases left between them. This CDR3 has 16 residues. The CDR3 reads CASSLLGVNSGNTIYF. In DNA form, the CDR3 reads TGTGCCAGCAGCTTGCTAGGGGTTAACTCTGGAAACACCATATATTTT.

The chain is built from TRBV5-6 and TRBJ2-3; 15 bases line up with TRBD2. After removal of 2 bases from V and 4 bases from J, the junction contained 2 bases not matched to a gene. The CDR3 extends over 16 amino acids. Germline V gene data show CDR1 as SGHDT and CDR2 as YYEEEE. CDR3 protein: CASSFGTSGGPDTQYF. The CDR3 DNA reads TGTGCCAGCAGCTTCGGGACTAGCGGGGGGCCAGATACGCAGTATTTT. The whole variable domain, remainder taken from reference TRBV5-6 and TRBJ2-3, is DAGVTQSPTHLIKTRGQQVTLRCSPKSGHDTVSWYQQALGQGPQFIFQYYEEEERQRGNFPDRFSGHQFPNYSSELNVNALLLGDSALYLCASSFGTSGGPDTQYFGPGTRLTVL.

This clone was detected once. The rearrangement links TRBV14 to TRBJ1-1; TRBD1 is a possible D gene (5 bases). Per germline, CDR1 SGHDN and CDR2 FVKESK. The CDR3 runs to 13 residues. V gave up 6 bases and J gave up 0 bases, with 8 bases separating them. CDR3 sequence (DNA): TGTGCCAGCAGACTACAGGTGAACACTGAAGCTTTCTTT. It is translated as CASRLQVNTEAFF.

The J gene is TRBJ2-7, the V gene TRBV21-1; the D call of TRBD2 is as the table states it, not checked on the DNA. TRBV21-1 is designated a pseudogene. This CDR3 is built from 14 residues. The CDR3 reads CANPLARRWYEQYF. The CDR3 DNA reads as TGTGCCAACCCCCTAGCGAGGCGCTGGTACGAGCAGTACTTC.

The chain's CDR3 is CASSPRSDTEAFF. The CDR3 region has the DNA TGTGCCAGCTCACCACGGTCGGACACTGAAGCTTTCTTT. V gene TRBV18 combines with J gene TRBJ1-1, with no clear D. The CDR3 is made up of 13 amino acids. The V and J ends lost 1 base and 3 bases respectively, with 6 bases between them. CDR1 is KGHSH, CDR2 LQKENI, per germline.

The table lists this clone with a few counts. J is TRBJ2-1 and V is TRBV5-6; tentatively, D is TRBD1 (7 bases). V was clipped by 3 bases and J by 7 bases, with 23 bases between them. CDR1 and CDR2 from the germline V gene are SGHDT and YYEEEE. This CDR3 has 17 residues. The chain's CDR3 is CASSSTKRGRGVNEQFF. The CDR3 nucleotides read TGTGCCAGCAGCTCCACGAAAAGAGGCAGGGGGGTAAATGAGCAGTTCTTC.

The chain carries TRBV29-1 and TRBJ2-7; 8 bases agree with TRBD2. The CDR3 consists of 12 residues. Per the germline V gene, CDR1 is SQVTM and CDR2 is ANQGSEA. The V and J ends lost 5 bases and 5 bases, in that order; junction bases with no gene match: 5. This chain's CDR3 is CSVSGGLNEQYF. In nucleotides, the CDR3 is TGCAGCGTTTCGGGGGGGCTCAACGAGCAGTACTTC.

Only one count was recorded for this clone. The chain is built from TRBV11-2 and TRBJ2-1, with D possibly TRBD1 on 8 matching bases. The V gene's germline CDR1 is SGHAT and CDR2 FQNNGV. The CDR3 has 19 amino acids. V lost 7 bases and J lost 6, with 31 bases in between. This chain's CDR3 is CASNRDRGLIGRAANEQFF. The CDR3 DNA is TGTGCCAGCAACCGCGACAGGGGCCTTATTGGGAGGGCCGCCAATGAGCAGTTCTTC. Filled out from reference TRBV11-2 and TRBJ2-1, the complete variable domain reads EAGVAQSPRYKIIEKRQSVAFWCNPISGHATLYWYQQILGQGPKLLIQFQNNGVVDDSQLPKDRFSAERLKGVDSTLKIQPAKLEDSAVYLCASNRDRGLIGRAANEQFFGPGTRLTVL.

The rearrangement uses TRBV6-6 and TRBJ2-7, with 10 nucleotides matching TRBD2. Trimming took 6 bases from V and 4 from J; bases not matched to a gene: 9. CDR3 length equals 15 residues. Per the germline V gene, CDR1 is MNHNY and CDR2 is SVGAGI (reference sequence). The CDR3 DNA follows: TGTGCCAGCAGACACACAACTAGCGGGGAGTACGAGCAGTACTTC. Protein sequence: CASRHTTSGEYEQYF.

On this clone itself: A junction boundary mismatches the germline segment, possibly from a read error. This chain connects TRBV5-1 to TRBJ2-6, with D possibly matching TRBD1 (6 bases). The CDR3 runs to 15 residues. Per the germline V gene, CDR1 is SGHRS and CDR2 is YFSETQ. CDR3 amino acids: CASTLQGTGANVLTF. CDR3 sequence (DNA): TGCGCCAGCACCTTGCAGGGGACCGGGGCCAACGTCCTGACTTTC.

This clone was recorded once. The CDR3 sequence: CASSFESRNSPLHF. The CDR3 region has the DNA TGTGCCAGCAGCTTCGAGTCGAGGAATTCACCCCTCCACTTT. The V and J genes are TRBV7-8 and TRBJ1-6; D remains ambiguous. The CDR3 length is 14 residues. Trimming removed 3 bases from V and 7 bases from J, with 10 bases in between. Germline V CDR1 and CDR2: SGHVS, FQNEAQ.

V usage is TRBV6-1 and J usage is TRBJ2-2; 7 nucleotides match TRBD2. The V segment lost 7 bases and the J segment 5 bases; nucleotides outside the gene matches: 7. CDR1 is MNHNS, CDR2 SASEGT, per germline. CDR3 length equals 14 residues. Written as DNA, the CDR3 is TGTGCCAGCATAGGGGCGGGAGCGACCGGGGAGCTGTTTTTT. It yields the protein CASIGAGATGELFF.

DNA for the CDR3: TGTGCCAGTAGTACCACGAGTGGGAGTGGGAATTCACCCCTCCACTTT. Translation gives CASSTTSGSGNSPLHF. The rearrangement links TRBV19 to TRBJ1-6; D unresolved. V lost 4 bases and J lost 7, with 17 bases in between. In germline, CDR1 is LNHDA, CDR2 SQIVND (reference sequence). There are 16 residues in the CDR3.

The CDR3 sequence: CASRKGQPSTDTQYF. The CDR3 DNA follows: TGCGCCAGCAGGAAGGGACAGCCTAGCACAGATACGCAGTATTTT. The rearrangement joins TRBV10-1 to TRBJ2-3, with TRBD1 matching over 7 bases. CDR3 length equals 15 residues. V trimming: 6 bases; J trimming: 0 bases; junction bases outside the gene matches: 6. Germline values: CDR1 WNHNN, CDR2 SYGVQD (reference sequence).

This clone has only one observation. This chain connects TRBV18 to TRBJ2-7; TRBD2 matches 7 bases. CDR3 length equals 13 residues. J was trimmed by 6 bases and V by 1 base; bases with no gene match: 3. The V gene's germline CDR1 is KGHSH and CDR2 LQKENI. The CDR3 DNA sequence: TGTGCCAGCTCACCACAGGGAGGGGCCGAGCAGTACTTC. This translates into CASSPQGGAEQYF. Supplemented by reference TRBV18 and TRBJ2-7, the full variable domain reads NAGVMQNPRHLVRRRGQEARLRCSPMKGHSHVYWYRQLPEEGLKFMVYLQKENIIDESGMPKERFSAEFPKEGPSILRIQQVVRGDSAAYFCASSPQGGAEQYFGPGTRLTVT.

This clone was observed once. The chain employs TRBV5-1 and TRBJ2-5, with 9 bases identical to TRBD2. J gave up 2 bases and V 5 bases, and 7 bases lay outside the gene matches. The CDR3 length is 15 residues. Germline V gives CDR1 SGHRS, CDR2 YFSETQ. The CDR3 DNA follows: TGCGCCAGCAGAATGAGTAGCGGGGGACAAGAGACCCAGTACTTC. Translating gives CASRMSSGGQETQYF.

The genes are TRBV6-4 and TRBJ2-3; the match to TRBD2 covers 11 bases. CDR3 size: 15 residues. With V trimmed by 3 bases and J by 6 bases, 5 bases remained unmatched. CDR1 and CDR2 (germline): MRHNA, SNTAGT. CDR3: CASSELAGESDTQYF. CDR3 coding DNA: TGTGCCAGCAGTGAACTAGCGGGAGAGTCGGATACGCAGTATTTT.

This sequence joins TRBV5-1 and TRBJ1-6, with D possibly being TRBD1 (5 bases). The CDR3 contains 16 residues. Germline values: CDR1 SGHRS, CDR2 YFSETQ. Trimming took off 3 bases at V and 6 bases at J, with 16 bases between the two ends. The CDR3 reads CASSSSTASANSPLHF. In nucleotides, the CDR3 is TGCGCCAGCAGCTCGTCGACAGCCTCGGCTAATTCACCCCTCCACTTT.

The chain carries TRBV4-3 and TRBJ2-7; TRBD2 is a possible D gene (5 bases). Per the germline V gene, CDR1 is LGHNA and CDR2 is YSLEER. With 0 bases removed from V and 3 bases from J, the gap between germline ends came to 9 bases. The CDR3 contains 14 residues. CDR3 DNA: TGCGCCAGCAGCCAAGACCACCGGGGCTACGAGCAGTACTTC. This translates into CASSQDHRGYEQYF.